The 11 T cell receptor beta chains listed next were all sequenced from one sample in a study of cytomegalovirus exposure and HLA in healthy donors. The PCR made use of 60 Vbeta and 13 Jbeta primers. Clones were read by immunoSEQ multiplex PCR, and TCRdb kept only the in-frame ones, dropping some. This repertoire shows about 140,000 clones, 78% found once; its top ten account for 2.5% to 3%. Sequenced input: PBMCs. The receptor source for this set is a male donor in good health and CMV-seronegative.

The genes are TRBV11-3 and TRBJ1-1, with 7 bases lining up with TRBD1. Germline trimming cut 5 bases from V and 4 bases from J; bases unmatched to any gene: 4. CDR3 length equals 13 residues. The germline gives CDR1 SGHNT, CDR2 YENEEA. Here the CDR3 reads CASSARDSTEAFF. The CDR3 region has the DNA TGTGCCAGCAGCGCACGGGACAGCACTGAAGCTTTCTTT.

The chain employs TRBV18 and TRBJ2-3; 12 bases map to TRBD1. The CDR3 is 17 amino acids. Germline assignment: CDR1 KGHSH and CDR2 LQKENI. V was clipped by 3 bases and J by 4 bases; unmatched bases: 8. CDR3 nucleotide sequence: TGTGCCAGCTCACCTGGGACAGGGGGCGCCCGCGCAGATACGCAGTATTTT. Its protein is CASSPGTGGARADTQYF.

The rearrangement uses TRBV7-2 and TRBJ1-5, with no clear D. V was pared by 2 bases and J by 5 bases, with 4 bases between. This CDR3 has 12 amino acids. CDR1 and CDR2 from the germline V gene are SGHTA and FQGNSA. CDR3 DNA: TGTGCCAGCAGCTTATATGATCAGCCCCAGCATTTT. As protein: CASSLYDQPQHF.

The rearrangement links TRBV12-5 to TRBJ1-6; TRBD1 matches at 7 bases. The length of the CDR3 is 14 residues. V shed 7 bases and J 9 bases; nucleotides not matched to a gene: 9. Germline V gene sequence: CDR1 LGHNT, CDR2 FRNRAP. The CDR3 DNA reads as TGTGCTAGTGCCCCAGGGGGGTTCGGTTCACCCCTCCACTTT. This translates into CASAPGGFGSPLHF.

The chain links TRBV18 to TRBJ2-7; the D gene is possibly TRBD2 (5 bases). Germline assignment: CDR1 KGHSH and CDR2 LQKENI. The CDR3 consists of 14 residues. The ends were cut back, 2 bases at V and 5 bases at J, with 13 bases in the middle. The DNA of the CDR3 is TGTGCCAGCTCACCAACCGGGGAGTTCCACGAGCAGTACTTC. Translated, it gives CASSPTGEFHEQYF.

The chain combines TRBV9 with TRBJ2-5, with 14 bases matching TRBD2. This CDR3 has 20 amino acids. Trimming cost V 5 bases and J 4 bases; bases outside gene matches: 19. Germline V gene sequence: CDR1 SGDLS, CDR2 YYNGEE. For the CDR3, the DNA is TGTGCCAGCAGTCGTCCTAGACTAGCGGGGGGGCAAAGGTCGGGAGAGACCCAGTACTTC. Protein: CASSRPRLAGGQRSGETQYF.

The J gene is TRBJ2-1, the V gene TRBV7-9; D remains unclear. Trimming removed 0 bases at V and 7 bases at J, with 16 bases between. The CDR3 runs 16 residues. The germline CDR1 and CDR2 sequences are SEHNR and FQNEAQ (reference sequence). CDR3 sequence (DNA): TGTGCCAGCAGCTTAGCGCGGCTGCATTCTGGGAATGAGCAGTTCTTC. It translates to CASSLARLHSGNEQFF.

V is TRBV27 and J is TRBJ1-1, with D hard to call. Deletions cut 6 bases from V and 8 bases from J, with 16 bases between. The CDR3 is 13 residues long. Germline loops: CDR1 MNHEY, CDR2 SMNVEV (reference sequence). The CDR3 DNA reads TGTGCCAGCAGGCTAAGGGAGAGGGCGGAAGCTTTCTTT. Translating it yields CASRLRERAEAFF.

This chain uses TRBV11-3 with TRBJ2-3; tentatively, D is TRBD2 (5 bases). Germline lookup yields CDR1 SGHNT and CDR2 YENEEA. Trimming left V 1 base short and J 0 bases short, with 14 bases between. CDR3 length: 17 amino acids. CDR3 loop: CASSLGVGEPSTDTQYF. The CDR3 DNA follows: TGTGCCAGCAGCTTAGGAGTCGGGGAACCTAGCACAGATACGCAGTATTTT.

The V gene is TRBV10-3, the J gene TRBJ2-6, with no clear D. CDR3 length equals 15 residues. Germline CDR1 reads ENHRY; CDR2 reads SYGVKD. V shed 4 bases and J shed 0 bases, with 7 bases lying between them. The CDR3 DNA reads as TGTGCCATCAGTGGGCTCGACTCTGGGGCCAACGTCCTGACTTTC. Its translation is CAISGLDSGANVLTF.

The CDR3 spells CASSGGLAYEQYF. CDR3 DNA sequence: TGCGCCAGCAGCGGAGGACTGGCCTACGAGCAGTACTTC. The chain couples TRBV5-1 to TRBJ2-7, with D perhaps TRBD2 (5 bases). V was cut by 4 bases and J by 2 bases, with 10 bases left in between. The CDR3 has 13 amino acids. Looked up from germline, CDR1 is SGHRS and CDR2 is YFSETQ.